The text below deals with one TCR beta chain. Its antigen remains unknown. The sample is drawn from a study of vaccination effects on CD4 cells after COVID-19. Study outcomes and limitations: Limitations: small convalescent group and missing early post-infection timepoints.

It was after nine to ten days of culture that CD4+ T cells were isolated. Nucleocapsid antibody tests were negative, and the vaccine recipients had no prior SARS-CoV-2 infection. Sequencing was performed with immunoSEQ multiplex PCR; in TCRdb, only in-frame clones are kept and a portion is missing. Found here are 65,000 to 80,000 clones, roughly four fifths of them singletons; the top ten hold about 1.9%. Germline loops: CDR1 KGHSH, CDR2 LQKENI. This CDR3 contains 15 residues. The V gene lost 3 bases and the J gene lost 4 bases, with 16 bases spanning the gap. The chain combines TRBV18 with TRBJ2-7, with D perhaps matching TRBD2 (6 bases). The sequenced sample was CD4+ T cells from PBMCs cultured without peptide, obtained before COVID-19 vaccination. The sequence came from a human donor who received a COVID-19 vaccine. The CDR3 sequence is CASSPSGPGRYEQYV. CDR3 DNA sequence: TGTGCCAGCTCACCCAGCGGGCCGGGTCGGTACGAGCAGTACGTC.